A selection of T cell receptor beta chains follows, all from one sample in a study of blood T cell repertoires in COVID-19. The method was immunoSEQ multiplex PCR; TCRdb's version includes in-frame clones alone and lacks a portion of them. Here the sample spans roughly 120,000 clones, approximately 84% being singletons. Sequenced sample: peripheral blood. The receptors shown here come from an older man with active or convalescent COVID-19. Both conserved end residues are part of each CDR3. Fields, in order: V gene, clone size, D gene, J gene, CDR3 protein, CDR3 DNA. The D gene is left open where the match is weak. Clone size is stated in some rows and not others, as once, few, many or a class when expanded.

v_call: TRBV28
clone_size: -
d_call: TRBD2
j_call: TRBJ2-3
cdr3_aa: CASSLLAGVRPQYF
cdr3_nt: TGTGCCAGCAGTTTGTTAGCGGGAGTCCGTCCGCAGTATTTT

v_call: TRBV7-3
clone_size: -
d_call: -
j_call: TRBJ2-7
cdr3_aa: CASSPNPQPYEQYF
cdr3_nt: TGTGCCAGCAGCCCAAACCCACAACCCTACGAGCAGTACTTC

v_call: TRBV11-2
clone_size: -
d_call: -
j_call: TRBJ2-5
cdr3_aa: CASSPGSPGTQYF
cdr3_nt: TGTGCCAGCAGCCCCGGGTCCCCTGGGACCCAGTACTTC

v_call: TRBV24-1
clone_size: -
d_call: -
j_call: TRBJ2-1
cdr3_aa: CATSRSAGYSYNEQFF
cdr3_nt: TGTGCCACCAGTCGATCGGCAGGTTATTCCTACAATGAGCAGTTCTTC

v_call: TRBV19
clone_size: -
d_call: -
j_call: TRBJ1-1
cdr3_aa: CASRDSNTEAFF
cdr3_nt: TGTGCCAGCCGTGACTCGAACACTGAAGCTTTCTTT

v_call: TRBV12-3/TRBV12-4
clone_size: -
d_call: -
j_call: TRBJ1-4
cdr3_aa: CASSGEGELFF
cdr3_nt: TGTGCCAGCAGCGGCGAAGGGGAACTGTTTTTT

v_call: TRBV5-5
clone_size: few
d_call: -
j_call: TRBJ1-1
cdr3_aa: CASSRETEAFF
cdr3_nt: TGTGCCAGCAGCCGAGAAACTGAAGCTTTCTTT

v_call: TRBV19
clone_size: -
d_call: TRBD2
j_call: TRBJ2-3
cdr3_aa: CASNLGTSGPTDTQYF
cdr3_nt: TGTGCCAGCAATCTCGGAACTAGCGGGCCCACAGATACGCAGTATTTT

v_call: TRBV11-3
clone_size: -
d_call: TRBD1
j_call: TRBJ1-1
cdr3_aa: CASSFTGGWSTEAFF
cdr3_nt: TGTGCCAGCAGCTTTACAGGGGGATGGAGCACTGAAGCTTTCTTT

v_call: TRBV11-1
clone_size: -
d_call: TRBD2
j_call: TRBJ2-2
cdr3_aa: CASSSNLREVFF
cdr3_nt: TGTGCCAGCAGCTCCAACTTACGGGAGGTGTTTTTT

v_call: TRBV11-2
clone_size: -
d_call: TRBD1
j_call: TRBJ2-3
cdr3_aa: CASSLAGQGVDTQYF
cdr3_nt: TGTGCCAGCAGCTTAGCGGGACAGGGTGTTGATACGCAGTATTTT

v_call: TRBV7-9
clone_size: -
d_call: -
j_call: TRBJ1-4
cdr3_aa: CASSLGLGRRVNEKLFF
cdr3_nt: TGTGCCAGCAGCTTAGGTTTGGGTCGCAGGGTCAATGAAAAACTGTTTTTT

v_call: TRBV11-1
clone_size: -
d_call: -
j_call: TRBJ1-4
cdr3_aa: CASSLGQREKLFF
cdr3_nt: TGTGCCAGCAGCCTCGGACAGCGAGAAAAACTGTTTTTT

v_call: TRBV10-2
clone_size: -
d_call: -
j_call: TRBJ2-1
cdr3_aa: CASSEWGERNEQFF
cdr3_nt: TGCGCCAGCAGTGAGTGGGGGGAGCGCAATGAGCAGTTCTTC

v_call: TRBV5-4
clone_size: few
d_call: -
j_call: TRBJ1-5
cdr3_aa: CASSLGGSNQPQHF
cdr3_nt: TGTGCCAGCAGCTTGGGGGGCAGCAATCAGCCCCAGCATTTT